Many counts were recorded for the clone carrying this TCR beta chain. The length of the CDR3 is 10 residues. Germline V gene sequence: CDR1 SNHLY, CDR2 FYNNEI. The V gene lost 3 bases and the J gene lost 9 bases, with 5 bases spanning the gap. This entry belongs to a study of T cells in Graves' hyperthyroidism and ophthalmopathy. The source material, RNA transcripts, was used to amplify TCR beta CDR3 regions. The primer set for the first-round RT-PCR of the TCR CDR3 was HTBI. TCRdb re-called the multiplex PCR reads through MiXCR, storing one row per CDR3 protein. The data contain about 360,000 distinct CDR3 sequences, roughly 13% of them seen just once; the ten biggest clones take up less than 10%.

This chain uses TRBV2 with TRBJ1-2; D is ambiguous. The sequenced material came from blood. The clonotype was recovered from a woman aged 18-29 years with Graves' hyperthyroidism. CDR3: CASSEGSYTF. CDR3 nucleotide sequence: TGTGCCAGCAGTGAGGGGAGCTACACCTTC.